The 24 T cell receptor beta chains in this list originate from one sample, sequenced in a study of cytomegalovirus exposure and HLA in healthy donors. The PCR had 60 Vbeta and 13 Jbeta primers. Sequencing used immunoSEQ multiplex PCR; TCRdb keeps in-frame clones, though not all of them. The sample lists over 120,000 clones, 75% to 80% occurring once. The sample taken for sequencing was PBMCs. The origin of the receptors is a male donor in good health and CMV-seronegative.

The chain has TRBV21-1 and TRBJ2-7; TRBD2 was called by the table and not checked on the DNA. TRBV21-1 is termed a pseudogene. The CDR3 contains 18 residues. The DNA for the CDR3 is TGTGCCAGCAGCAAAGCGCCCAGCGGGAGGACCCTACTTTACGAGCAGTACTTC. It codes for CASSKAPSGRTLLYEQYF.

This clone was detected a few times. V and J are TRBV7-2 and TRBJ2-1, with 13 bases identical to TRBD2. The germline V gene has CDR1 SGHTA and CDR2 FQGNSA. This CDR3 spans 16 amino acids. Trimming cost V 5 bases and J 4 bases; bases outside gene matches: 5. The CDR3 DNA sequence: TGTGCCAGCAGCGAGGGGACTAGCGGGGTTTACAATGAGCAGTTCTTC. Protein sequence: CASSEGTSGVYNEQFF. The variable domain in full, completed from reference TRBV7-2 and TRBJ2-1, reads GAGVSQSPSNKVTEKGKDVELRCDPISGHTALYWYRQSLGQGLEFLIYFQGNSAPDKSGLPSDRFSAERTGGSVSTLTIQRTQQEDSAVYLCASSEGTSGVYNEQFFGPGTRLTVL.

The chain combines TRBV7-2 with TRBJ2-5, with 11 bases that match TRBD2. The V segment lost 2 bases and the J segment 11 bases; nucleotides outside the gene matches: 13. This CDR3 region has 16 residues. In germline, CDR1 is SGHTA, CDR2 FQGNSA. CDR3 DNA: TGTGCCAGCAGCTTAAACCCACTAGCGGGGGATCCTAGGCAGTACTTC. It translates to CASSLNPLAGDPRQYF.

CDR3 coding DNA: TGTGCCAGCAGCTGGACTAGCGGGGGGGCCGGGGGCGAGACCCAGTACTTC. It is translated as CASSWTSGGAGGETQYF. This rearrangement joins TRBV13 to TRBJ2-5, with 15 positions matching TRBD2. With 4 bases clipped from V and 5 bases from J, the junction kept 8 bases outside the gene matches. Germline CDR1 PRHDT, CDR2 FYEKMQ (reference sequence). The CDR3 sequence is 17 residues long. Based on the CDR3 plus reference TRBV13 and TRBJ2-5, the full variable domain is AAGVIQSPRHLIKEKRETATLKCYPIPRHDTVYWYQQGPGQDPQFLISFYEKMQSDKGSIPDRFSAQQFSDYHSELNMSSLELGDSALYFCASSWTSGGAGGETQYFGPGTRLLVL.

V gene TRBV6-5 combines with J gene TRBJ1-1; D is perhaps TRBD1 (6 bases). V was cut by 6 bases and J by 7 bases, with 18 bases left in between. Germline V gives CDR1 MNHEY, CDR2 SVGAGI. CDR3 size: 14 residues. The CDR3 region is CASRSRAGVGEAFF. CDR3 coding DNA: TGTGCCAGCAGATCCCGGGCAGGGGTAGGTGAAGCTTTCTTT.

This chain links TRBV11-2 with TRBJ2-7, with TRBD1 identical over 7 bases. CDR3 length: 14 amino acids. CDR1 and CDR2 (germline): SGHAT, FQNNGV. With V trimmed by 6 bases and J by 2 bases, 7 bases remained unmatched. CDR3 nucleotide sequence: TGTGCCAGCAGTTCAACCCAGGGGGCCTACGAGCAGTACTTC. Translation gives CASSSTQGAYEQYF. The whole variable domain, filled in from reference TRBV11-2 and TRBJ2-7, reads EAGVAQSPRYKIIEKRQSVAFWCNPISGHATLYWYQQILGQGPKLLIQFQNNGVVDDSQLPKDRFSAERLKGVDSTLKIQPAKLEDSAVYLCASSSTQGAYEQYFGPGTRLTVT.

The rearrangement joins TRBV28 to TRBJ2-5, with 12 bases identical to TRBD2. The ends lost 3 bases at V and 4 bases at J; junction bases unmatched: 3. Germline CDR1 MDHEN, CDR2 SYDVKM. The CDR3 length is 15 residues. The CDR3 loop reads CASSFPTSGRETQYF. The CDR3 bases are TGTGCCAGCAGTTTCCCGACTAGCGGGAGAGAGACCCAGTACTTC.

The rearrangement uses TRBV5-4 and TRBJ2-6; 8 nucleotides line up with TRBD2. From germline, CDR1 is SGHNT and CDR2 YYREEE (reference sequence). This CDR3 spans 17 amino acids. The trim removed 3 bases at V and 3 bases at J, leaving 8 bases unmatched. The CDR3 nucleotides are TGTGCCAGCAGCTCGGGGGGGGTTTTCGATGGGGCCAACGTCCTGACTTTC. This gives the protein CASSSGGVFDGANVLTF.

The rearrangement joins TRBV6-5 to TRBJ2-2; TRBD1 agrees at 7 bases. Germline assignment: CDR1 MNHEY and CDR2 SVGAGI. J lost 7 bases, V lost 10 bases, and 15 bases had no gene match. This CDR3 contains 15 residues. The CDR3 DNA sequence: TGTGCCACCACAATCTCCAGGGGGTTTAGCGGGGAGCTGTTTTTT. Residues: CATTISRGFSGELFF.

The chain recombines TRBV19 with TRBJ1-2; D is ambiguous. The CDR3 loop spans 17 amino acids. Germline CDR1 is LNHDA and CDR2 is SQIVND (reference sequence). V dropped 3 bases and J dropped 0 bases, with 17 bases sitting between them. CDR3 coding DNA: TGTGCCAGTAGTATTGGAGGGCTGAGGGATACTAACTATGGCTACACCTTC. Amino acids: CASSIGGLRDTNYGYTF.

The genes are TRBV11-2 and TRBJ1-6, with D possibly being TRBD1 (6 bases). Trimming cost V 0 bases and J 10 bases, with 13 bases left between them. The germline gives CDR1 SGHAT, CDR2 FQNNGV. The CDR3 sequence is 15 residues long. Written as DNA, the CDR3 is TGTGCCAGCAGCTTAGACACAGGGCGATGGTCACCCCTCCACTTT. This codes for CASSLDTGRWSPLHF.

The chain has TRBV9 and TRBJ2-5; D is uncertain. Germline V gene data show CDR1 as SGDLS and CDR2 as YYNGEE. The V end lost 0 bases, the J end lost 12 bases, and 12 bases lay between the germline ends. The CDR3 runs 12 residues. The CDR3 reads CASSVGGDFKYF. DNA of the CDR3: TGTGCCAGCAGCGTAGGAGGAGACTTTAAGTACTTC. The variable domain in full, completed from reference TRBV9 and TRBJ2-5, reads DSGVTQTPKHLITATGQRVTLRCSPRSGDLSVYWYQQSLDQGLQFLIQYYNGEERAKGNILERFSAQQFPDLHSELNLSSLELGDSALYFCASSVGGDFKYFGPGTRLLVL.

CDR3: CSVEGQAGSSGNTIYF. Here the CDR3 DNA reads TGCAGCGTTGAAGGTCAGGCCGGGAGTTCTGGAAACACCATATATTTT. The rearrangement joins TRBV29-1 to TRBJ1-3; D remains ambiguous. The CDR3 consists of 16 residues. The germline V and J ends were trimmed by 1 base and 1 base, with 14 bases remaining between them. Germline values: CDR1 SQVTM, CDR2 ANQGSEA.

V and J are TRBV6-1 and TRBJ1-1; tentatively, D is TRBD1 (6 bases). Trimming removed 8 bases at V and 11 bases at J, with 21 bases between. CDR1 and CDR2 (germline): MNHNS, SASEGT. The CDR3 sequence is 13 residues long. CDR3 sequence reads: CASEFGRGGYAFF. The CDR3 region has the DNA TGTGCCAGCGAGTTTGGAAGAGGGGGTTACGCTTTCTTT.

The rearrangement uses TRBV5-1 and TRBJ2-1; 11 positions agree with TRBD2. CDR3 length equals 16 residues. With 3 bases clipped from V and 6 bases from J, the junction kept 8 bases outside the gene matches. Germline assignment: CDR1 SGHRS and CDR2 YFSETQ. CDR3: CASSSLAGGPGNEQFF. In nucleotides, the CDR3 is TGCGCCAGCAGCTCCTTAGCGGGAGGGCCAGGCAATGAGCAGTTCTTC.

CDR3 DNA: TGTGCCAGAAGCTTGAAGGGAGCAGGGGGCGACCCTTTTCAGCCCCAGCATTTT. Protein sequence: CARSLKGAGGDPFQPQHF. The chain uses TRBV5-3 and TRBJ1-5; 8 bases are a match to TRBD1. TRBV5-3 is noted as an ORF with a role that remains uncertain. J gave up 6 bases and V 1 base, and 15 bases lay outside the gene matches. The CDR3 length is 18 residues.

The CDR3 spells CASVAGTGIRNEQYF. In DNA form, the CDR3 reads TGTGCCAGCGTAGCCGGGACAGGGATAAGGAACGAGCAGTACTTC. The chain combines TRBV6-5 with TRBJ2-7, with TRBD1 matching 9 bases. From germline, CDR1 is MNHEY and CDR2 SVGAGI. Trimming removed 8 bases from V and 5 bases from J; junction bases left unmatched: 13. This CDR3 region has 15 residues.

This chain uses TRBV4-1 with TRBJ2-1, with 10 bases that match TRBD2. Germline values: CDR1 MGHRA, CDR2 YSYEKL. V was clipped by 1 base and J by 4 bases; unmatched bases: 1. CDR3 length: 15 amino acids. Here the CDR3 reads CASSQGTSGYNEQFF. In nucleotides, the CDR3 is TGCGCCAGCAGCCAAGGGACTAGCGGTTACAATGAGCAGTTCTTC.

The genes are TRBV12-5 and TRBJ2-7, with D perhaps TRBD2 (6 bases). V lost 5 bases to trimming and J lost 2 bases, with 19 bases between them. The CDR3 covers 16 residues. Per the germline V gene, CDR1 is LGHNT and CDR2 is FRNRAP. In nucleotides, the CDR3 is TGTGCTAGTGGTAGGTCGGGAGCCCGAACCACCTACGAGCAGTACTTC. It is translated as CASGRSGARTTYEQYF.

V is TRBV7-9 and J is TRBJ2-5, with no clear D. Trimming shortened V by 3 bases and J by 5 bases, and 22 bases separated the two germline ends. The V gene's germline CDR1 is SEHNR and CDR2 FQNEAQ (reference sequence). This CDR3 contains 17 residues. As DNA, the CDR3 is TGTGCCAGCAGCTTCTTGAGTCAGCGATCCTTACGGGAGACCCAGTACTTC. It yields the protein CASSFLSQRSLRETQYF.

This chain links TRBV12-5 with TRBJ1-6; no reliable D call. CDR1 is LGHNT and CDR2 is FRNRAP in the germline V gene. This CDR3 contains 15 residues. V lost 4 bases to trimming and J lost 7 bases, with 14 bases between them. CDR3 coding DNA: TGTGCTAGTGGTTGGAATCCTGCGGAGAATTCACCCCTCCACTTT. It yields the protein CASGWNPAENSPLHF.

On this clone: This same CDR3 is encoded by further DNA sequences in the sample. The chain carries TRBV11-2 and TRBJ2-5; 11 bases fit TRBD1. CDR3 size: 14 residues. Germline lookup yields CDR1 SGHAT and CDR2 FQNNGV. V trimming: 1 base; J trimming: 5 bases; junction bases outside the gene matches: 0. Here the CDR3 reads CASSLGTGGETQYF. DNA of the CDR3: TGTGCCAGCAGCTTAGGGACAGGGGGCGAGACCCAGTACTTC.

The V and J genes are TRBV9 and TRBJ2-7; 12 bases line up with TRBD1. Germline CDR1 is SGDLS and CDR2 is YYNGEE. V was pared by 4 bases and J by 7 bases, with 6 bases of the junction left unmatched. This CDR3 spans 14 amino acids. In DNA, the CDR3 is TGTGCCAGCAGCCCGGGACAGGGGGCGGTGGAGCAGTACTTC. This codes for CASSPGQGAVEQYF. Together with reference TRBV9 and TRBJ2-7, the CDR3 gives the full variable domain: DSGVTQTPKHLITATGQRVTLRCSPRSGDLSVYWYQQSLDQGLQFLIQYYNGEERAKGNILERFSAQQFPDLHSELNLSSLELGDSALYFCASSPGQGAVEQYFGPGTRLTVT.

The chain carries TRBV6-5 and TRBJ2-1; 7 positions agree with TRBD2. Germline trimming cut 2 bases from V and 13 bases from J; bases unmatched to any gene: 5. CDR1 MNHEY and CDR2 SVGAGI come from the germline V gene. CDR3 size: 12 residues. The chain's CDR3 is CASSYGGGTQFF. The CDR3 coding sequence is TGTGCCAGCAGTTACGGGGGAGGGACTCAGTTCTTC.